Listed here are 9 T cell receptor beta chains from one sample, sequenced in a study of graft-versus-host responses after intestinal transplantation. Method: immunoSEQ multiplex PCR; TCRdb's copy keeps in-frame clones and lacks some. The table records fewer than 20,000 clones, 33% of them present only once. The material was alloreactive CD4+ T cells from a mixed lymphocyte reaction culture, obtained before intestinal transplant. The subset denotes: CFSE-low proliferating T cells sorted from roughly six-day pre-transplant mixed lymphocyte reaction (GvH or HvG direction). The source is a human patient who received an intestinal transplant.

The chain carries TRBV7-9 and TRBJ2-1; 13 bases fit TRBD2. In germline, CDR1 is SEHNR, CDR2 FQNEAQ (reference sequence). V lost 4 bases and J lost 4; bases outside the gene matches: 4. There are 16 residues in the CDR3. The CDR3 loop is CASSSTSGGFYNEQFF. The CDR3 DNA reads TGTGCCAGCAGCTCGACTAGCGGGGGGTTTTACAATGAGCAGTTCTTC.

This CDR3 is CASSSGQGRGYEQFF. The CDR3 coding sequence is TGTGCCAGCAGCTCGGGACAGGGTAGAGGGTATGAGCAGTTCTTC. The rearrangement uses TRBV7-6 and TRBJ2-1, with 9 bases identical to TRBD1. With 4 bases clipped from V and 8 bases from J, the junction kept 9 bases outside the gene matches. Germline values: CDR1 SGHVS, CDR2 FNYEAQ. The CDR3 sequence is 15 residues long.

The chain links TRBV5-1 to TRBJ2-1, with a tentative D call TRBD2 (6 bases). The CDR3 sequence is 14 residues long. V was trimmed by 7 bases and J by 5 bases, leaving 16 bases between them. CDR1 and CDR2 (germline): SGHRS, YFSETQ. Here the CDR3 DNA reads TGCGCCAGCGCCCATTCCGGAGGGGACAATGAGCAGTTCTTC. It specifies CASAHSGGDNEQFF.

The chain joins TRBV9 to TRBJ2-7, with a possible D match to TRBD1 (6 bases). CDR1 is SGDLS, CDR2 YYNGEE, per germline. V gave up 2 bases and J gave up 0 bases, with 12 bases separating them. The CDR3 runs 15 residues. CDR3: CASSVQQGPSYEQYF. The DNA of the CDR3 is TGTGCCAGCAGCGTCCAACAGGGTCCCTCCTACGAGCAGTACTTC.

This clone has more than one count but fewer than ten. The chain carries TRBV7-6 and TRBJ2-5, with D perhaps matching TRBD1 (5 bases). The germline CDR1 and CDR2 sequences are SGHVS and FNYEAQ. The CDR3 has 13 residues. V was cut by 1 base and J by 4 bases, with 7 bases left in between. This CDR3 reads CASSLGTLETQYF. In DNA, the CDR3 is TGTGCCAGCAGCTTAGGGACACTAGAGACCCAGTACTTC.

A few counts support this clone. The chain couples TRBV6-1 to TRBJ1-1; D is ambiguous. V lost 4 bases and J lost 3, with 6 bases in between. The CDR3 runs 12 residues. Per the germline V gene, CDR1 is MNHNS and CDR2 is SASEGT. The CDR3 DNA reads as TGTGCCAGCAGTGCACACTACACTGAAGCTTTCTTT. It is translated as CASSAHYTEAFF.

The gene calls are TRBV5-1 and TRBJ2-5; 7 bases map to TRBD2. The CDR3 covers 15 residues. Losses at the gene ends were 7 bases for V and 2 bases for J; bases not matched to a gene: 11. Germline assignment: CDR1 SGHRS and CDR2 YFSETQ. The CDR3 protein is CASGRGGRRQETQYF. CDR3 in DNA: TGCGCCAGCGGGAGGGGCGGGAGAAGGCAAGAGACCCAGTACTTC.

This clone was seen only a few times. This CDR3 reads CASTNPGSTPLSGANVLTF. The CDR3 coding sequence is TGTGCCAGCACTAATCCCGGGTCCACCCCTCTCTCTGGGGCCAACGTCCTGACTTTC. The gene calls are TRBV5-4 and TRBJ2-6, with D uncertain. This CDR3 is 19 amino acids long. The germline gives CDR1 SGHNT, CDR2 YYREEE (reference sequence). The germline V and J ends were trimmed by 6 bases and 0 bases, with 22 bases remaining between them. Full variable domain (remainder filled in from reference TRBV5-4 and TRBJ2-6): ETGVTQSPTHLIKTRGQQVTLRCSSQSGHNTVSWYQQALGQGPQFIFQYYREEENGRGNFPPRFSGLQFPNYSSELNVNALELDDSALYLCASTNPGSTPLSGANVLTFGAGSRLTVL.

The chain employs TRBV6-5 and TRBJ2-2, with 7 bases fitting TRBD1. The J segment lost 4 bases and the V segment lost 6 bases, leaving 5 bases of the junction unmatched. Germline CDR1 MNHEY, CDR2 SVGAGI. The CDR3 contains 14 residues. CDR3 residues: CASRGQRGTGELFF. CDR3 nucleotide sequence: TGTGCCAGCAGGGGACAGAGGGGCACCGGGGAGCTGTTTTTT.